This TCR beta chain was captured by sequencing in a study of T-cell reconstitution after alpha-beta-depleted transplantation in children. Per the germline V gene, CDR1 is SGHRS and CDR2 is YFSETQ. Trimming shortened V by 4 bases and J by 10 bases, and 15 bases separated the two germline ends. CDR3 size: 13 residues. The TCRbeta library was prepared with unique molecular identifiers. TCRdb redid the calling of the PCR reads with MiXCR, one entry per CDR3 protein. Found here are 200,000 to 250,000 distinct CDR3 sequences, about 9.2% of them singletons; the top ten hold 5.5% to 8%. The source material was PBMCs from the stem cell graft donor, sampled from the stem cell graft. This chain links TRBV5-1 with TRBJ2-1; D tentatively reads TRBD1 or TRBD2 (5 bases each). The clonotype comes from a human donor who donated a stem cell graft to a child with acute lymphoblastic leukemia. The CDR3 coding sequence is TGCGCCAGCAGCCTTGGGGCCCGGGACGAGCAGTTCTTC. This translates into CASSLGARDEQFF. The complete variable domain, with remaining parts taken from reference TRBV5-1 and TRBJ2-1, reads KAGVTQTPRYLIKTRGQQVTLSCSPISGHRSVSWYQQTPGQGLQFLFEYFSETQRNKGNFPGRFSGRQFSNSRSEMNVSTLELGDSALYLCASSLGARDEQFFGPGTRLTVL.